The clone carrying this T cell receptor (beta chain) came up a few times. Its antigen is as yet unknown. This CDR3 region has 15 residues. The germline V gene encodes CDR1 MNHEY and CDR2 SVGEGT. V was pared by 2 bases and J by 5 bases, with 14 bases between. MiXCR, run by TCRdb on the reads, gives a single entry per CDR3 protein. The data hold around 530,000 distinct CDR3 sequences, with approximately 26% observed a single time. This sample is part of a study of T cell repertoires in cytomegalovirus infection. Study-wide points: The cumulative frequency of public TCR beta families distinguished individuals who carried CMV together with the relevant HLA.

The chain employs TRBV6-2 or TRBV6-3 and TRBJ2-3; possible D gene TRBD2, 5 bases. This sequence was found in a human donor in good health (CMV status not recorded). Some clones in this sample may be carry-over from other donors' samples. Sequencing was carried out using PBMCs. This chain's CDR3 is CASSYPGSMLDTQYF. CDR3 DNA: TGTGCCAGCAGTTACCCGGGATCGATGTTAGATACGCAGTATTTT.